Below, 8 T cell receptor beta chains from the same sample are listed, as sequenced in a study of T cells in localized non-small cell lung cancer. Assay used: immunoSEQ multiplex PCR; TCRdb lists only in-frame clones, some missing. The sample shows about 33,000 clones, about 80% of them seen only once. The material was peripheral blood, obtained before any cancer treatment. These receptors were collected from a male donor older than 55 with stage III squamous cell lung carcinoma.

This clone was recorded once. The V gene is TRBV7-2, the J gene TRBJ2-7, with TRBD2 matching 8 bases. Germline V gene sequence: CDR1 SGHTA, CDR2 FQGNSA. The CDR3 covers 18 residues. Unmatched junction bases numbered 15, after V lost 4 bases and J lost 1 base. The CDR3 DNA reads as TGTGCCAGCAGCTCCAACTTTATTCCGGGACTAGAGTCCTACGAGCAGTACTTC. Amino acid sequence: CASSSNFIPGLESYEQYF.

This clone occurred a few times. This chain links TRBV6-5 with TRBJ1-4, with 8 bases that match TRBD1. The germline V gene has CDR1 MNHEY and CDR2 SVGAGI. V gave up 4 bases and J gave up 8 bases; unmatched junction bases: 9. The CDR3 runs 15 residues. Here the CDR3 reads CASSSRTGSREKLFF. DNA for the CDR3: TGTGCCAGCAGTTCCCGGACAGGGAGTAGGGAAAAACTGTTTTTT.

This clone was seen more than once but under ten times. The CDR3 sequence is CASSPIQDSWDSPLHF. The CDR3 DNA reads TGCGCCAGCAGCCCCATACAGGACTCGTGGGACTCACCCCTCCACTTT. The chain is built from TRBV4-1 and TRBJ1-6; the D gene is possibly TRBD1 (5 bases). The V end lost 4 bases, the J end lost 10 bases, and 20 bases lay between the germline ends. The length of the CDR3 is 16 residues. Germline assignment: CDR1 MGHRA and CDR2 YSYEKL.

The CDR3: CASSFGGVPLNTEAFF. The CDR3 bases are TGTGCCAGCAGTTTCGGTGGGGTACCCCTAAACACTGAAGCTTTCTTT. The chain carries TRBV28 and TRBJ1-1; no clear D gene. V was trimmed by 3 bases and J by 2 bases, leaving 16 bases between them. Germline V gives CDR1 MDHEN, CDR2 SYDVKM. The length of the CDR3 is 16 residues.

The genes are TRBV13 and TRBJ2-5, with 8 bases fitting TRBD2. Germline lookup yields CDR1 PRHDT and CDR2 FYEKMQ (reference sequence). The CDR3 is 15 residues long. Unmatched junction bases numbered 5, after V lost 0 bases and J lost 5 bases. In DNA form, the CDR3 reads TGTGCCAGCAGCTTAGGCCGTGGCGGGAGGGAGACCCAGTACTTC. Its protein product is CASSLGRGGRETQYF.

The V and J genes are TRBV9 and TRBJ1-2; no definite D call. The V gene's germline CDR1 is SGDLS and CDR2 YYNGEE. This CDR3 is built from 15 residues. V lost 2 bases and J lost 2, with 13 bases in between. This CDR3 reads CASSVKNSLNYGYTF. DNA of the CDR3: TGTGCCAGCAGCGTTAAGAACAGCCTAAACTATGGCTACACCTTC.

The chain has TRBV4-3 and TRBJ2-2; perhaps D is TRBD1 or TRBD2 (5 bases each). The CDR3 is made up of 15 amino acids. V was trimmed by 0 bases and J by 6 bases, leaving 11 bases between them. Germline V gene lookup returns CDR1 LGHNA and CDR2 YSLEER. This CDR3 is CASSQEAVGPGELFF. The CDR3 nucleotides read TGCGCCAGCAGCCAAGAAGCGGTGGGACCCGGGGAGCTGTTTTTT.

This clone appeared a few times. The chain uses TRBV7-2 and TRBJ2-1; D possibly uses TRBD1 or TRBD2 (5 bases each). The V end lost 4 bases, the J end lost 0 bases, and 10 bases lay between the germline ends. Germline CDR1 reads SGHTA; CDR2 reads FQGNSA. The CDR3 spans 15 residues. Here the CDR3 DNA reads TGTGCCAGCAGCTCGGGACCAAGCTCCTACAATGAGCAGTTCTTC. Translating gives CASSSGPSSYNEQFF.